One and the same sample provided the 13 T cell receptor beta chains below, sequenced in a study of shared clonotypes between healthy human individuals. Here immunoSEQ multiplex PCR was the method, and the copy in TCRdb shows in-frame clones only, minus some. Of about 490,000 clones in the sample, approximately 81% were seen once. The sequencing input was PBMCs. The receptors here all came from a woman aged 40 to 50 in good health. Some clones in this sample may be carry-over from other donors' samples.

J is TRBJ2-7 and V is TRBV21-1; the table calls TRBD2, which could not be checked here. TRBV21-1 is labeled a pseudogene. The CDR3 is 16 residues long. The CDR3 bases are TGTGCCAGCAGCAAAGGGGGGGTAGCGGGAGTTTGTTTTAAGTACTTC. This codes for CASSKGGVAGVCFKYF.

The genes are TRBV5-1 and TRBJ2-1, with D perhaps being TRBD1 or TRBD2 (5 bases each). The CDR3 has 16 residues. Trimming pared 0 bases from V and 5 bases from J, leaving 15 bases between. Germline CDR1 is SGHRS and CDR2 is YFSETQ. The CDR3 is CASSLAPGPDNNEQFF. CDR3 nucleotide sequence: TGCGCCAGCAGCTTGGCTCCGGGACCCGACAACAATGAGCAGTTCTTC.

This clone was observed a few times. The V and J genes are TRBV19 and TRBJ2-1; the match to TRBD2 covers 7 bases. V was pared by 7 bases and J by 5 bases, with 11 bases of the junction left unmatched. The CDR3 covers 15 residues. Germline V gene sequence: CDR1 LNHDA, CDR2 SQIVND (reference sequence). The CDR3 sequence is CASNGKMGRDNEQFF. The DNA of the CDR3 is TGTGCCAGTAACGGGAAGATGGGGAGGGACAATGAGCAGTTCTTC.

CDR3 DNA sequence: TGTGCCAGCAGCCGACAGGAAAGCTCCTACGAGCAGTACTTC. Translating gives CASSRQESSYEQYF. The chain employs TRBV5-5 and TRBJ2-7; tentative D call: TRBD1 (6 bases). V lost 4 bases, J lost 0 bases, and 11 bases lay in between. Germline CDR1 SGHKS, CDR2 YYEKEE (reference sequence). This CDR3 comprises 14 residues.

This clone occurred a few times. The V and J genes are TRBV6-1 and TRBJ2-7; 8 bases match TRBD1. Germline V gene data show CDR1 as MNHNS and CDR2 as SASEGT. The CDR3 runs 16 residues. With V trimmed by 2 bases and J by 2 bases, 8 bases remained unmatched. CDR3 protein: CASSERWTGFTYEQYF. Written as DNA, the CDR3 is TGTGCCAGCAGTGAACGGTGGACAGGGTTTACCTACGAGCAGTACTTC.

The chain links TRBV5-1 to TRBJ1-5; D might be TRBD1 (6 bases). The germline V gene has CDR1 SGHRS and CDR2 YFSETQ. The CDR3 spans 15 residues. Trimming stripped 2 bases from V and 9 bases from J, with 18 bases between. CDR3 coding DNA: TGCGCCAGCAGCTTAAACAACAGGGTTAGCCGGCCCCAGCATTTT. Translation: CASSLNNRVSRPQHF. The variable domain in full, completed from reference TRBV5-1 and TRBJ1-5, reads KAGVTQTPRYLIKTRGQQVTLSCSPISGHRSVSWYQQTPGQGLQFLFEYFSETQRNKGNFPGRFSGRQFSNSRSEMNVSTLELGDSALYLCASSLNNRVSRPQHFGDGTRLSIL.

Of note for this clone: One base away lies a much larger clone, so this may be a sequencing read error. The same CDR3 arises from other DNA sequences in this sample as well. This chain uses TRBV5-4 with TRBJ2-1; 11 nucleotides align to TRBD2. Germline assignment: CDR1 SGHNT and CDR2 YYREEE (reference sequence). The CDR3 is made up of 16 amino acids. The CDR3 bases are TGCGCCAGCAGCTCGTTCGTTCTAGCGGGAGGCAATGAGCAGTTCTTC. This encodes CASSSFVLAGGNEQFF.

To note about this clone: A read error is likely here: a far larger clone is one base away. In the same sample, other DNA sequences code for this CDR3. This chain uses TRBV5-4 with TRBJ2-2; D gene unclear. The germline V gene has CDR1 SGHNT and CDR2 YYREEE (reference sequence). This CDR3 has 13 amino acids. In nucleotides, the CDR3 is TGTGCCAGCAGCTTGGTACACACTGGGGAGCTGTTTTTT. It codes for CASSLVHTGELFF.

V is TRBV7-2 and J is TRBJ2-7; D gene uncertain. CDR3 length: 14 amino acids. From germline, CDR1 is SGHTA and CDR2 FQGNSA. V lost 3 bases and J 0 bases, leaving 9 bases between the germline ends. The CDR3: CASSLSPNSYEQYF. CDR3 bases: TGTGCCAGCAGCTTGTCTCCGAACTCCTACGAGCAGTACTTC.

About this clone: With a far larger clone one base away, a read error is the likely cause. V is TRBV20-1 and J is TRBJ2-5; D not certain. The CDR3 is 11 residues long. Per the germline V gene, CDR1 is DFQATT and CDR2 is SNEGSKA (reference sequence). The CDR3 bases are TGCAGTGCAAGCCCCCAAGAGACCCCGTACTTC. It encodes CSASPQETPYF.

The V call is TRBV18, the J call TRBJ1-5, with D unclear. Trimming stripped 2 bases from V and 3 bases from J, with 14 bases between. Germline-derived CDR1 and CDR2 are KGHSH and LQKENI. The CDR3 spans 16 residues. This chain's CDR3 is CASSPSAPQLNQPQHF. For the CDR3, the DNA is TGTGCCAGCTCACCATCAGCGCCCCAGCTCAATCAGCCCCAGCATTTT.

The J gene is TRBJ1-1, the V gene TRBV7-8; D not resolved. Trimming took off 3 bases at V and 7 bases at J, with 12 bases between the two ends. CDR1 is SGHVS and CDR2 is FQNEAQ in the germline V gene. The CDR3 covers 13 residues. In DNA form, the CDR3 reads TGTGCCAGCAGCTTTTCTGGCCCGCTTGAAGCTTTCTTT. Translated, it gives CASSFSGPLEAFF.

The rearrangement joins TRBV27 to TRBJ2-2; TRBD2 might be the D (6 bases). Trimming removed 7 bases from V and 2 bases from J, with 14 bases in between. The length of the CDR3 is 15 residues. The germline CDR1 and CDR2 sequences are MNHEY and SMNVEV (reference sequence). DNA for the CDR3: TGTGCCAGCACGGTTTCGCGGGGAAACACCGGGGAGCTGTTTTTT. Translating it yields CASTVSRGNTGELFF.